These 31 T cell receptor beta chains were sequenced from one sample in a study of T-cell memory formation after mild COVID-19. From the 5' RACE reads, TCRdb called clonotypes with MiXCR, one entry per CDR3 protein. The sample records 250,000 to 350,000 distinct CDR3 sequences, just under 20% being singletons. The material sequenced was PBMCs or a T cell subset sorted from them (not recorded which). These receptors were obtained from a man between 18 and 35 years old who had mild COVID-19 (a few samples of this study predate the infection). Cell type and time point are not known.

This clonotype was recorded many times. CDR3 sequence reads: CASRRQGVNTEAFF. The CDR3 DNA reads as TGTGCCAGCCGAAGACAGGGAGTGAACACTGAAGCTTTCTTT. The chain joins TRBV6-2 or TRBV6-3 to TRBJ1-1, with 7 bases matching TRBD1. CDR1 and CDR2 from the germline V gene are MNHEY and SVGEGT. The V gene end was trimmed by 8 bases and the J gene end by 0 bases; junction bases not matched to a gene: 6. The CDR3 runs to 14 residues.

Only a few counts were recorded for this clonotype. The rearrangement links TRBV7-2 to TRBJ1-2; D is unclear. Germline values: CDR1 SGHTA, CDR2 FQGNSA. The germline V and J ends were trimmed by 5 bases and 6 bases, with 16 bases remaining between them. The CDR3 loop spans 14 amino acids. The CDR3 reads CASSQSWGSDGYTF. The CDR3 bases are TGTGCCAGCAGCCAGAGTTGGGGTTCGGATGGCTACACCTTC. Full variable domain (missing parts from reference TRBV7-2 and TRBJ1-2): GAGVSQSPSNKVTEKGKDVELRCDPISGHTALYWYRQSLGQGLEFLIYFQGNSAPDKSGLPSDRFSAERTGGSVSTLTIQRTQQEDSAVYLCASSQSWGSDGYTFGSGTRLTVV.

In this sample, this clonotype turned up many times. This chain joins TRBV19 and TRBJ1-5; D not resolved. The length of the CDR3 is 12 residues. Per the germline V gene, CDR1 is LNHDA and CDR2 is SQIVND (reference sequence). The V end was cut by 6 bases, the J end by 4 bases, with 7 bases between. The CDR3 protein is CASSLNNQPQHF. The CDR3 bases are TGTGCCAGTAGCCTAAATAATCAGCCCCAGCATTTT.

This clonotype showed up just a few times. This sequence joins TRBV18 and TRBJ2-1; TRBD1 might be the D (6 bases). Germline-derived CDR1 and CDR2 are KGHSH and LQKENI. The CDR3 is made up of 14 amino acids. Trimming took off 0 bases at V and 6 bases at J, with 9 bases between the two ends. The DNA for the CDR3 is TGTGCCAGCTCACCACCTCAGGGGTTCAATGAGCAGTTCTTC. Its protein is CASSPPQGFNEQFF.

This clonotype was found a few times. The chain uses TRBV28 and TRBJ1-4; 9 nucleotides line up with TRBD1. V shed 7 bases and J 5 bases; nucleotides not matched to a gene: 5. Germline CDR1 and CDR2: MDHEN and SYDVKM. The CDR3 length is 14 residues. CDR3 nucleotide sequence: TGTGCCAGCATGAGGACAGGGGTAAATGAAAAACTGTTTTTT. It specifies CASMRTGVNEKLFF. Combining the CDR3 with reference TRBV28 and TRBJ1-4 gives the whole variable domain DVKVTQSSRYLVKRTGEKVFLECVQDMDHENMFWYRQDPGLGLRLIYFSYDVKMKEKGDIPEGYSVSREKKERFSLILESASTNQTSMYLCASMRTGVNEKLFFGSGTQLSVL.

At least ten counts were recorded for this clonotype. This chain joins TRBV6-4 and TRBJ2-2; D might be TRBD1 (6 bases). V lost 3 bases, J lost 4 bases, and 6 bases lay in between. The germline V gene has CDR1 MRHNA and CDR2 SNTAGT. There are 13 residues in the CDR3. The CDR3 sequence is CASSEGATGELFF. Here the CDR3 DNA reads TGTGCCAGCAGTGAGGGGGCCACCGGGGAGCTGTTTTTT.

This clonotype showed up just a few times. This chain uses TRBV30 with TRBJ1-6; TRBD1 is a possible D gene (5 bases). CDR3 length equals 10 residues. V was shortened by 5 bases and J by 14 bases, with 10 bases between the two germline ends. Per the germline V gene, CDR1 is GTSNPN and CDR2 is SVGIG (reference sequence). The CDR3 loop is CAWGRGALHF. CDR3 bases: TGTGCCTGGGGCCGGGGGGCCCTCCACTTT.

This clonotype was observed at least ten times. The CDR3 coding sequence is TGTGCCAGCAGCCAAGTATCACAGGGCCATGAAAAACTGTTTTTT. This translates into CASSQVSQGHEKLFF. This chain uses TRBV4-2 with TRBJ1-4; maybe TRBD1 (6 bases). This CDR3 is 15 amino acids long. Germline CDR1 and CDR2: LGHNA and YNFKEQ. V was trimmed by 1 base and J by 6 bases, leaving 12 bases between them.

The chain has TRBV7-2 and TRBJ1-2; tentatively, D is TRBD1 (6 bases). The length of the CDR3 is 13 residues. CDR1 is SGHTA and CDR2 is FQGNSA in the germline V gene. The ends were cut back, 3 bases at V and 7 bases at J, with 12 bases in the middle. DNA of the CDR3: TGTGCCAGCAGCTTGGACAGATTGGGTGGCTACACCTTC. Translated: CASSLDRLGGYTF.

The J gene is TRBJ1-3, the V gene TRBV6-2 or TRBV6-3; 10 nucleotides line up with TRBD1. CDR3 size: 19 residues. CDR1 is MNHEY and CDR2 is SVGEGT in the germline V gene. The V gene end was trimmed by 2 bases and the J gene end by 1 base; junction bases not matched to a gene: 11. Written as DNA, the CDR3 is TGTGCCAGCAGTTACCCCGGGACAGGGGACCTTCGGTCTGGAAACACCATATATTTT. It encodes CASSYPGTGDLRSGNTIYF.

The CDR3: CATSRDVSGAFYGYTF. In DNA, the CDR3 is TGTGCCACCAGCAGAGATGTCTCCGGGGCCTTCTATGGCTACACCTTC. The chain is built from TRBV15 and TRBJ1-2; D is perhaps TRBD1 (5 bases). Trimming took 0 bases from V and 4 from J, leaving 15 bases between them. In germline, CDR1 is LNHNV, CDR2 YYDKDF (reference sequence). This CDR3 has 16 amino acids. Together with reference TRBV15 and TRBJ1-2, the CDR3 gives the full variable domain: DAMVIQNPRYQVTQFGKPVTLSCSQTLNHNVMYWYQQKSSQAPKLLFHYYDKDFNNEADTPDNFQSRRPNTSFCFLDIRSPGLGDTAMYLCATSRDVSGAFYGYTFGSGTRLTVV.

The V gene is TRBV7-2, the J gene TRBJ1-4; tentative D call: TRBD1 (5 bases). Germline V gives CDR1 SGHTA, CDR2 FQGNSA. Trimming stripped 0 bases from V and 8 bases from J, with 13 bases between. This CDR3 is 15 amino acids long. In DNA, the CDR3 is TGTGCCAGCAGCTTAGCGGGGCAACGGGGGGAAAAACTGTTTTTT. It translates to CASSLAGQRGEKLFF.

The V gene is TRBV6-5, the J gene TRBJ1-1, with a weak D call TRBD1 (6 bases). The CDR3 has 16 residues. V was pared by 8 bases and J by 0 bases, with 19 bases between. Germline V CDR1 and CDR2: MNHEY, SVGAGI. The CDR3 reads CASGFWTESLNTEAFF. The CDR3 DNA sequence: TGTGCCAGCGGGTTTTGGACAGAAAGCCTGAACACTGAAGCTTTCTTT.

CDR3 DNA: TGTGCCAGTAGTCCCCGGGGACTCCGGGGGTACAATGAGCAGTTCTTC. Translated, it gives CASSPRGLRGYNEQFF. This rearrangement joins TRBV19 to TRBJ2-1, with a weak D call TRBD2 (6 bases). The CDR3 is 16 amino acids. Germline V gene data show CDR1 as LNHDA and CDR2 as SQIVND (reference sequence). The V end was cut by 5 bases, the J end by 4 bases, with 18 bases between.

This clonotype has a count of ten or more. The chain recombines TRBV6-5 with TRBJ1-2, with 9 bases identical to TRBD1. J lost 3 bases, V lost 4 bases, and 6 bases had no gene match. Looked up from germline, CDR1 is MNHEY and CDR2 is SVGAGI. The CDR3 runs to 15 residues. CDR3 loop: CASSLLGTGHYGYTF. In DNA form, the CDR3 reads TGTGCCAGCAGTTTGCTGGGGACAGGGCACTATGGCTACACCTTC.

The chain combines TRBV7-3 with TRBJ2-5; the D is unclear. CDR3 length equals 14 residues. CDR1 is SGHTA, CDR2 FQGTGA, per germline. V was cut by 0 bases and J by 9 bases, with 14 bases left in between. The CDR3: CASSLTGSTWAQYF. CDR3 DNA sequence: TGTGCCAGCAGCTTAACAGGATCGACTTGGGCCCAGTACTTC.

This chain connects TRBV7-6 to TRBJ2-5; unclear D gene. Germline values: CDR1 SGHVS, CDR2 FNYEAQ. The CDR3 has 14 residues. V lost 2 bases, J lost 4 bases, and 11 bases lay in between. The CDR3 spells CASSLSIGRETQYF. The CDR3 DNA reads TGTGCCAGCAGCTTATCCATAGGTCGAGAGACCCAGTACTTC.

This clonotype was counted a few times. This sequence joins TRBV6-6 and TRBJ2-3; 8 bases line up with TRBD2. J gave up 2 bases and V 7 bases, and 14 bases lay outside the gene matches. Per germline, CDR1 MNHNY and CDR2 SVGAGI (reference sequence). CDR3 size: 17 residues. DNA of the CDR3: TGTGCCAGCACCGAAACCGGAAGCGGGGGTCTCACAGATACGCAGTATTTT. It codes for CASTETGSGGLTDTQYF.

This clonotype was found many times. This chain links TRBV7-2 with TRBJ2-5; 9 positions agree with TRBD2. The CDR3 is 16 amino acids. Trimming took 1 base from V and 5 from J; bases not matched to a gene: 8. The germline V gene has CDR1 SGHTA and CDR2 FQGNSA. The CDR3 region has the DNA TGTGCCAGCAGCTTAGTGGCGGGGGGGCTAGGGGAGACCCAGTACTTC. It specifies CASSLVAGGLGETQYF.

This chain joins TRBV20-1 and TRBJ1-1; D call uncertain. The ends were cut back, 0 bases at V and 0 bases at J, with 26 bases in the middle. This CDR3 is 20 amino acids long. CDR1 is DFQATT and CDR2 is SNEGSKA in the germline V gene (reference sequence). The CDR3 DNA reads TGCAGTGCTAGAGATCAATTTCGGGTGCGAGAGTGGGCAATGAACACTGAAGCTTTCTTT. As protein: CSARDQFRVREWAMNTEAFF.

This clonotype was seen at least ten times. This chain links TRBV2 with TRBJ1-1; TRBD1 might be the D (5 bases). This CDR3 has 15 amino acids. Trimming removed 5 bases at V and 3 bases at J, with 16 bases between. CDR1 and CDR2 (germline): SNHLY, FYNNEI. The CDR3, as DNA: TGTGCCAGCAGTTCCGGGACCGCCCCGGACACTGAAGCTTTCTTT. Translated: CASSSGTAPDTEAFF.

The chain has TRBV25-1 and TRBJ2-3; 11 positions match TRBD2. This CDR3 is 14 amino acids long. Trimming took 2 bases from V and 5 from J; bases not matched to a gene: 0. The germline CDR1 and CDR2 sequences are MGHDK and SYGVNS. The CDR3 nucleotides are TGTGCCAGCAGTGAAACTAGCGGGGGAGATACGCAGTATTTT. Encoded protein: CASSETSGGDTQYF.

This clonotype showed up just a few times. V gene TRBV12-3 or TRBV12-4 combines with J gene TRBJ2-5; D uncertain. V shed 7 bases and J shed 5 bases, with 11 bases lying between them. This CDR3 region has 12 residues. The CDR3 DNA reads as TGTGCCAGCACCGTCGCAGAGGAGACCCAGTACTTC. Amino acids: CASTVAEETQYF.

The chain uses TRBV5-1 and TRBJ1-2; 7 positions agree with TRBD1. V lost 4 bases to trimming and J lost 10 bases; unmatched junction nucleotides: 16. The CDR3 covers 15 residues. Germline V gene data show CDR1 as SGHRS and CDR2 as YFSETQ. As DNA, the CDR3 is TGCGCCAGCAGCGCGCAGCCAGGGACAGCCACCGACTACACCTTC. Encoded protein: CASSAQPGTATDYTF.

The CDR3 loop reads CASSLGASGVNEQFF. The CDR3 DNA reads TGTGCCAGCAGCTTAGGGGCTAGCGGGGTCAATGAGCAGTTCTTC. This chain uses TRBV7-9 with TRBJ2-1; 9 bases line up with TRBD2. This CDR3 contains 15 residues. Germline V gene sequence: CDR1 SEHNR, CDR2 FQNEAQ (reference sequence). The V gene end was trimmed by 1 base and the J gene end by 6 bases; junction bases not matched to a gene: 4.

This clonotype has a handful of counts. The rearrangement joins TRBV10-3 to TRBJ1-6; 11 bases fit TRBD1. V was clipped by 6 bases and J by 9 bases; unmatched bases: 4. This CDR3 has 14 amino acids. Germline-derived CDR1 and CDR2 are ENHRY and SYGVKD. CDR3 nucleotides: TGTGCCATCAGGCCGGGACAGGGGGGTTCACCCCTCCACTTT. Protein product: CAIRPGQGGSPLHF.

In its sample, this clonotype was seen many times. The chain has TRBV20-1 and TRBJ2-3; 8 nucleotides align to TRBD2. Unmatched junction bases numbered 6, after V lost 8 bases and J lost 2 bases. The V gene's germline CDR1 is DFQATT and CDR2 SNEGSKA (reference sequence). The CDR3 sequence is 13 residues long. The CDR3 sequence is CSKTGGPTDTQYF. DNA for the CDR3: TGCAGTAAGACGGGGGGGCCCACAGATACGCAGTATTTT.

This clonotype occurred many times. In DNA, the CDR3 is TGTGCCAGCAGCCTGCGACTAGCGGGGGGCTCAGATACGCAGTATTTT. Translating gives CASSLRLAGGSDTQYF. The chain couples TRBV7-2 to TRBJ2-3, with 13 bases fitting TRBD2. Unmatched junction bases numbered 6, after V lost 5 bases and J lost 4 bases. The CDR3 is 16 amino acids. The V gene's germline CDR1 is SGHTA and CDR2 FQGNSA.

This clonotype showed up just a few times. V gene TRBV7-2 combines with J gene TRBJ2-7; D is tentatively TRBD1 or TRBD2 (6 bases each). CDR1 is SGHTA, CDR2 FQGNSA, per germline. CDR3 size: 14 residues. V gave up 7 bases and J gave up 7 bases, with 20 bases separating them. The CDR3 loop reads CASTGGDTMKEQYF. The CDR3 region has the DNA TGTGCCAGCACCGGAGGGGACACCATGAAAGAGCAGTACTTC.

The chain has TRBV27 and TRBJ1-3; 7 positions agree with TRBD1. This CDR3 comprises 15 residues. Trimming removed 6 bases from V and 2 bases from J; junction bases left unmatched: 7. Per germline, CDR1 MNHEY and CDR2 SMNVEV (reference sequence). This CDR3 reads CASSSQGYPGNTIYF. In nucleotides, the CDR3 is TGTGCCAGCAGCTCACAGGGGTATCCTGGAAACACCATATATTTT.

This clonotype turned up a few times. This chain links TRBV15 with TRBJ2-4; D is ambiguous. This CDR3 contains 15 residues. The V end was cut by 3 bases, the J end by 0 bases, with 9 bases between. Germline V CDR1 and CDR2: LNHNV, YYDKDF (reference sequence). The CDR3 DNA is TGTGCCACCAGCAGGCAACAGCTAGCCAAAAACATTCAGTACTTC. Its translation is CATSRQQLAKNIQYF.